Presented here are 27 T cell receptor beta chains from one specimen sequenced in a study of blood T cell repertoires in COVID-19. TCRdb's table, derived via immunoSEQ multiplex PCR, lists solely in-frame clones and lacks some. The table shows tens of thousands of clones, with over 70% occurring only once. Sequencing was carried out using peripheral blood. The receptors here all came from a man in his forties or fifties with active COVID-19.

This chain connects TRBV3-1 (or the pseudogene TRBV3-2) to TRBJ2-3; 8 bases are shared with TRBD2. After removal of 4 bases from V and 5 bases from J, the junction contained 5 bases not matched to a gene. The CDR3 contains 14 residues. From germline, CDR1 is LGHDT and CDR2 YNNKEL (reference sequence). The CDR3 protein is CASSRSGGGDTQYF. Here the CDR3 DNA reads TGTGCCAGCAGCCGAAGCGGGGGTGGAGATACGCAGTATTTT.

The V gene is TRBV2, the J gene TRBJ2-1; 7 bases align to TRBD2. Germline trimming cut 6 bases from V and 8 bases from J; bases unmatched to any gene: 13. CDR3 length equals 15 residues. CDR1 SNHLY and CDR2 FYNNEI come from the germline V gene. CDR3 nucleotide sequence: TGTGCCAGCAGGGTGGGAGGGAGGCGAGGCGATGAGCAGTTCTTC. It specifies CASRVGGRRGDEQFF.

The chain joins TRBV28 to TRBJ1-4, with TRBD1 matching over 7 bases. The CDR3 has 16 residues. V was pared by 4 bases and J by 0 bases, with 5 bases of the junction left unmatched. Germline CDR1 is MDHEN and CDR2 is SYDVKM. The CDR3 loop is CASSSYRGATNEKLFF. The CDR3 nucleotides are TGTGCCAGCAGTTCCTACAGGGGCGCAACTAATGAAAAACTGTTTTTT. The whole variable domain, filled in from reference TRBV28 and TRBJ1-4, reads DVKVTQSSRYLVKRTGEKVFLECVQDMDHENMFWYRQDPGLGLRLIYFSYDVKMKEKGDIPEGYSVSREKKERFSLILESASTNQTSMYLCASSSYRGATNEKLFFGSGTQLSVL.

The chain uses TRBV28 and TRBJ1-5; D is unresolved. Germline V gives CDR1 MDHEN, CDR2 SYDVKM. The CDR3 extends over 12 amino acids. The V gene lost 0 bases and the J gene lost 10 bases, with 7 bases spanning the gap. The CDR3 spells CASSLWAPPQHF. The CDR3 DNA reads as TGTGCCAGCAGTTTATGGGCCCCCCCCCAGCATTTT.

The rearrangement joins TRBV3-1 (or the pseudogene TRBV3-2) to TRBJ1-3, with D tentatively TRBD1 (6 bases). Trimming removed 1 base from V and 2 bases from J, with 9 bases in between. The CDR3 spans 15 residues. CDR1 is LGHDT and CDR2 is YNNKEL in the germline V gene (reference sequence). In DNA, the CDR3 is TGTGCCAGCAGCCAAGCAGGGGCGGCTGGAAACACCATATATTTT. Its protein is CASSQAGAAGNTIYF.

V usage is TRBV5-4 and J usage is TRBJ1-3; 7 nucleotides agree with TRBD1. CDR1 and CDR2 from the germline V gene are SGHNT and YYREEE (reference sequence). The CDR3 loop spans 16 amino acids. With 2 bases clipped from V and 0 bases from J, the junction kept 5 bases outside the gene matches. The CDR3 loop is CASSFGTAGSGNTIYF. CDR3 bases: TGTGCCAGCAGCTTCGGGACAGCGGGCTCTGGAAACACCATATATTTT.

The rearrangement uses TRBV7-9 and TRBJ2-3; D may be TRBD2 (6 bases). This CDR3 comprises 14 residues. Deletions cut 5 bases from V and 4 bases from J, with 13 bases between. Looked up from germline, CDR1 is SEHNR and CDR2 is FQNEAQ (reference sequence). The CDR3 sequence: CASSPAGLADTQYF. In nucleotides, the CDR3 is TGTGCCAGCAGCCCCGCGGGGTTGGCAGATACGCAGTATTTT.

The genes are TRBV6-5 and TRBJ1-4, with TRBD1 matching 8 bases. This CDR3 has 15 amino acids. CDR1 is MNHEY, CDR2 SVGAGI, per germline. Trimming took 0 bases from V and 7 from J; bases not matched to a gene: 4. Here the CDR3 reads CASSYSGTGGEKLFF. CDR3 in DNA: TGTGCCAGCAGTTACTCTGGGACAGGAGGTGAAAAACTGTTTTTT.

This clone was recorded once. The chain couples TRBV5-3 to TRBJ1-5; 10 bases line up with TRBD1. TRBV5-3 is an open reading frame whose function is uncertain. V lost 4 bases and J lost 0; bases outside the gene matches: 13. The CDR3 is made up of 19 amino acids. The CDR3 region is CARSAGWDRGWVSNQPQHF. The CDR3 DNA follows: TGTGCCAGAAGCGCGGGGTGGGACAGGGGATGGGTTAGCAATCAGCCCCAGCATTTT.

The chain has TRBV15 and TRBJ2-1; 8 positions match TRBD2. Germline CDR1 is LNHNV and CDR2 is YYDKDF (reference sequence). Trimming took 4 bases from V and 2 from J; bases not matched to a gene: 7. CDR3 length: 16 residues. The CDR3 spells CATSTETSDTYNEQFF. The DNA of the CDR3 is TGTGCCACCAGCACCGAGACTAGCGATACCTACAATGAGCAGTTCTTC.

This clone was recorded only once. V is TRBV29-1 and J is TRBJ2-3; 11 positions match TRBD2. Trimming took 4 bases from V and 2 from J; bases not matched to a gene: 5. The germline gives CDR1 SQVTM, CDR2 ANQGSEA. The CDR3 contains 15 residues. DNA for the CDR3: TGCAGCGTTGTGCTAGCGGGGGGCCACACAGATACGCAGTATTTT. Its protein product is CSVVLAGGHTDTQYF.

In this sample, this clone turned up once. The chain is built from TRBV5-4 and TRBJ2-5, with 8 bases identical to TRBD2. The germline V gene has CDR1 SGHNT and CDR2 YYREEE (reference sequence). The V gene end was trimmed by 0 bases and the J gene end by 2 bases; junction bases not matched to a gene: 0. This CDR3 is 14 amino acids long. The CDR3: CASSLAGGQETQYF. The DNA for the CDR3 is TGTGCCAGCAGCTTGGCGGGGGGGCAAGAGACCCAGTACTTC.

The chain combines TRBV18 with TRBJ1-5; D is unresolved. There are 15 residues in the CDR3. Germline V gene lookup returns CDR1 KGHSH and CDR2 LQKENI. Trimming shortened V by 2 bases and J by 4 bases, and 12 bases separated the two germline ends. CDR3 nucleotide sequence: TGTGCCAGCTCACCAAGTTTAAGCCAAAATCAGCCCCAGCATTTT. It encodes CASSPSLSQNQPQHF.

In DNA, the CDR3 is TGTGCCAGCAGGGGAGGACAACGGGGTAATTCACCCCTCCACTTT. It is translated as CASRGGQRGNSPLHF. The V call is TRBV2, the J call TRBJ1-6, with D possibly TRBD1 on 5 matching bases. The germline gives CDR1 SNHLY, CDR2 FYNNEI. There are 15 residues in the CDR3. Trimming removed 6 bases from V and 6 bases from J, with 15 bases in between.

This chain joins TRBV7-2 and TRBJ2-7; 8 bases agree with TRBD1. The germline CDR1 and CDR2 sequences are SGHTA and FQGNSA. The CDR3 covers 14 residues. Losses at the gene ends were 1 base for V and 2 bases for J; bases not matched to a gene: 1. CDR3 nucleotide sequence: TGTGCCAGCAGCTTAGGGACAGGGACCTACGAGCAGTACTTC. Protein sequence: CASSLGTGTYEQYF.

This clone was counted once. The chain combines TRBV24-1 with TRBJ2-5; D is unclear. Trimming shortened V by 3 bases and J by 1 base, and 2 bases separated the two germline ends. The V gene's germline CDR1 is KGHDR and CDR2 SFDVKD. The CDR3 spans 12 residues. The CDR3 region is CATSDRQETQYF. The CDR3 coding sequence is TGTGCCACCAGTGATCGCCAAGAGACCCAGTACTTC.

This sequence joins TRBV4-1 and TRBJ1-5, with 7 nucleotides matching TRBD1. This CDR3 region has 15 residues. V lost 4 bases, J lost 0 bases, and 3 bases stayed unmatched. Germline CDR1 and CDR2: MGHRA and YSYEKL. The CDR3 reads CASSRGQYSNQPQHF. The CDR3, as DNA: TGCGCCAGCAGCCGGGGACAGTATAGCAATCAGCCCCAGCATTTT.

The gene calls are TRBV25-1 and TRBJ2-1; 8 nucleotides match TRBD2. The CDR3 runs to 14 residues. CDR1 is MGHDK and CDR2 is SYGVNS in the germline V gene. V shed 7 bases, J shed 0 bases, and the junction held 2 bases outside the gene matches. The CDR3 sequence is CASTLAGSYNEQFF. The CDR3 DNA reads TGTGCCAGCACTCTAGCGGGCTCCTACAATGAGCAGTTCTTC.

In its sample, this clone was seen once. The chain is built from TRBV7-2 and TRBJ2-5, with D maybe TRBD2 (5 bases). The germline V gene has CDR1 SGHTA and CDR2 FQGNSA. Between the trimmed V and J ends, which lost 5 bases and 5 bases, there was a span of 18 bases. The CDR3 runs to 15 residues. The CDR3 protein is CASSQNSLEGETQYF. The CDR3, as DNA: TGTGCCAGCAGCCAAAATTCCCTAGAGGGTGAGACCCAGTACTTC.

This clone was detected a few times. The chain couples TRBV6-2 or TRBV6-3 to TRBJ2-1; the D gene is possibly TRBD2 (5 bases). Trimming took 2 bases from V and 2 from J, leaving 13 bases between them. The CDR3 runs 16 residues. CDR1 and CDR2 (germline): MNHEY, SVGEGT. As DNA, the CDR3 is TGTGCCAGCAGTTACGGAGGAGGTGGGACCTACAATGAGCAGTTCTTC. Translation gives CASSYGGGGTYNEQFF.

CDR3 protein: CASSQDLLAGDVEQFF. The CDR3 coding sequence is TGCGCCAGCAGCCAAGACTTACTAGCGGGAGACGTTGAGCAGTTCTTC. The chain carries TRBV4-1 and TRBJ2-1; TRBD2 matches at 11 bases. There are 16 residues in the CDR3. Germline V lookup: CDR1 MGHRA, CDR2 YSYEKL. The J segment lost 9 bases and the V segment lost 0 bases, leaving 7 bases of the junction unmatched.

This clone appeared a single time. This chain links TRBV12-3 or TRBV12-4 with TRBJ1-1; 8 positions match TRBD1. The ends lost 6 bases at V and 6 bases at J; junction bases unmatched: 3. The CDR3 spans 12 residues. CDR3 region: CASSPGQAEAFF. CDR3 sequence (DNA): TGTGCCAGCAGCCCGGGACAGGCTGAAGCTTTCTTT.

V gene TRBV7-2 combines with J gene TRBJ2-7; maybe TRBD2 (5 bases). CDR3 length: 14 amino acids. V was pared by 3 bases and J by 6 bases, with 15 bases between. The germline V gene encodes CDR1 SGHTA and CDR2 FQGNSA. The CDR3 bases are TGTGCCAGCAGCTTGGTTTGGGTGGGGAGCGAGCAGTACTTC. Amino acids: CASSLVWVGSEQYF.

The chain joins TRBV20-1 to TRBJ2-5; TRBD1 matches at 8 bases. The trim removed 3 bases at V and 4 bases at J, leaving 13 bases unmatched. Germline V gives CDR1 DFQATT, CDR2 SNEGSKA (reference sequence). The CDR3 has 16 amino acids. The chain's CDR3 is CSASTRRQGKGETQYF. The CDR3 DNA reads TGCAGTGCTAGTACAAGGAGACAGGGGAAGGGAGAGACCCAGTACTTC.

V is TRBV12-3 or TRBV12-4 and J is TRBJ1-2; possibly TRBD1 for D (5 bases). Trimming shortened V by 7 bases and J by 2 bases, and 11 bases separated the two germline ends. The CDR3 extends over 13 amino acids. CDR3 sequence reads: CASTPGGNYGYTF. CDR3 sequence (DNA): TGTGCCAGCACCCCGGGGGGGAACTATGGCTACACCTTC.

The V gene is TRBV4-2, the J gene TRBJ1-2, with a weak D call TRBD1 (5 bases). Germline CDR1 is LGHNA and CDR2 is YNFKEQ. Trimming cost V 4 bases and J 7 bases, with 22 bases left between them. The CDR3 is made up of 16 amino acids. CDR3 DNA: TGTGCCAGCAGCCTCCCTGCGGTGCGGCAGGGCGGTGGCTACACCTTC. It is translated as CASSLPAVRQGGGYTF.

The CDR3 nucleotides are TGCAGCGTAGCCGGGTTGAACACTGAAGCTTTCTTT. Residues: CSVAGLNTEAFF. The V call is TRBV29-1, the J call TRBJ1-1, with D unresolved. Germline CDR1 SQVTM, CDR2 ANQGSEA. The CDR3 consists of 12 residues. Trimming removed 6 bases from V and 0 bases from J, with 8 bases in between. Variable domain in full (rest from reference TRBV29-1 and TRBJ1-1): SAVISQKPSRDICQRGTSLTIQCQVDSQVTMMFWYRQQPGQSLTLIATANQGSEATYESGFVIDKFPISRPNLTFSTLTVSNMSPEDSSIYLCSVAGLNTEAFFGQGTRLTVV.